This passage covers 30 T cell receptor beta chains from one sample sequenced in a study of blood T cell repertoires in COVID-19. TCRdb's copy holds only in-frame clones and misses some; the assay was immunoSEQ multiplex PCR. This sample has under 200,000 clones, with 86% found just once. The material sequenced was peripheral blood. The origin of the receptors is a woman aged 55 to 70 with COVID-19, enrolled during active disease.

This clone was seen a single time. The chain is built from TRBV7-2 and TRBJ2-7, with D unresolved. CDR1 and CDR2 (germline): SGHTA, FQGNSA. The V end was cut by 4 bases, the J end by 3 bases, with 4 bases between. The CDR3 consists of 11 residues. The CDR3 bases are TGTGCCAGCAGCTCCCACTACGAGCAGTACTTC. It is translated as CASSSHYEQYF.

The genes are TRBV12-2 and TRBJ2-2; TRBD1, the table's D call, was not compared with the DNA. TRBV12-2 is shown as a pseudogene. The CDR3 sequence is 13 residues long. The CDR3 region is CASRRTGIGELFF. The CDR3 nucleotides are TGTGCAAGTCGCAGGACAGGGATCGGGGAGCTGTTTTTT.

This clone appeared once. CDR3 nucleotides: TGTGCCAGTAGTATTTCTAACGAGCATAATTCACCCCTCCACTTT. Translating it yields CASSISNEHNSPLHF. The chain is built from TRBV19 and TRBJ1-6; D gene ambiguous. The V and J ends lost 3 bases and 5 bases respectively, with 11 bases between them. From germline, CDR1 is LNHDA and CDR2 SQIVND (reference sequence). The CDR3 loop spans 15 amino acids.

This clone was found once. The chain joins TRBV4-3 to TRBJ1-2; the D is unclear. The CDR3 is 13 residues long. The ends were cut back, 4 bases at V and 4 bases at J, with 10 bases in the middle. Germline CDR1 reads LGHNA; CDR2 reads YSLEER. CDR3 sequence reads: CASSLSLSYGYTF. The CDR3 nucleotides read TGCGCCAGCAGCCTGAGTTTATCCTATGGCTACACCTTC.

CDR3 nucleotides: TGTGCCAGCAGGGCGACAGGGAGATCAATTGCCTACGAGCAGTACTTC. Protein sequence: CASRATGRSIAYEQYF. This rearrangement joins TRBV6-6 to TRBJ2-7; TRBD1 matches 7 bases. After removal of 6 bases from V and 2 bases from J, the junction contained 13 bases not matched to a gene. The V gene's germline CDR1 is MNHNY and CDR2 SVGAGI (reference sequence). The length of the CDR3 is 16 residues.

A remark on this clone: A read error may produce the germline difference seen at one junction end. The V and J genes are TRBV28 and TRBJ1-4; TRBD1 matches 7 bases. Germline values: CDR1 MDHEN, CDR2 SYDVKM. The CDR3 runs to 11 residues. This CDR3 reads CASSDRAVFKF. The CDR3 bases are TGTGCCAGCAGTGACAGGGCAGTTTTTAAGTTT.

The CDR3 protein is CASSPGLIRQETQYF. CDR3 sequence (DNA): TGTGCCAGCAGTCCCGGACTAATCCGACAAGAGACCCAGTACTTC. The chain joins TRBV6-2 or TRBV6-3 to TRBJ2-5; TRBD2 is a possible D gene (6 bases). CDR1 and CDR2 from the germline V gene are MNHEY and SVGEGT. The germline V and J ends were trimmed by 5 bases and 2 bases, with 15 bases remaining between them. CDR3 length equals 15 residues.

This chain links TRBV5-4 with TRBJ2-1, with 14 positions matching TRBD2. The CDR3 spans 15 residues. Unmatched junction bases numbered 7, after V lost 0 bases and J lost 14 bases. Germline values: CDR1 SGHNT, CDR2 YYREEE (reference sequence). The CDR3 bases are TGTGCCAGCAGCTTGGAGGGACTAGCGGGAGTGGGGGAGTTCTTC. Encoded protein: CASSLEGLAGVGEFF.

This sequence joins TRBV6-2 or TRBV6-3 and TRBJ2-1; a possible D gene is TRBD2 (6 bases). Germline V gene lookup returns CDR1 MNHEY and CDR2 SVGEGT. The CDR3 loop spans 16 amino acids. Trimming removed 3 bases at V and 5 bases at J, with 17 bases between. DNA of the CDR3: TGTGCCAGCAGTTATCCGATCGGGAGTCAGAACAATGAGCAGTTCTTC. This codes for CASSYPIGSQNNEQFF.

The V gene is TRBV9, the J gene TRBJ2-7; 7 bases align to TRBD1. The CDR3 spans 15 residues. J gave up 3 bases and V 2 bases, and 8 bases lay outside the gene matches. Germline assignment: CDR1 SGDLS and CDR2 YYNGEE. The CDR3: CASSVSTGWFYEQYF. The CDR3 coding sequence is TGTGCCAGCAGCGTGTCGACAGGGTGGTTCTACGAGCAGTACTTC.

V gene TRBV27 combines with J gene TRBJ1-6; 10 bases line up with TRBD1. Germline V gives CDR1 MNHEY, CDR2 SMNVEV (reference sequence). This CDR3 has 16 residues. V was pared by 4 bases and J by 6 bases, with 6 bases of the junction left unmatched. CDR3 sequence (DNA): TGTGCCAGCAGTTCCCTCGGGGACAGGGGTAATTCACCCCTCCACTTT. The encoded protein is CASSSLGDRGNSPLHF.

The gene calls are TRBV19 and TRBJ2-7, with 9 bases matching TRBD1. The CDR3 totals 15 residues. After removal of 3 bases from V and 3 bases from J, the junction contained 6 bases not matched to a gene. Germline V gives CDR1 LNHDA, CDR2 SQIVND (reference sequence). The CDR3 nucleotides are TGTGCCAGTAGTATCGGGACAGGGCCCCTCTACGAGCAGTACTTC. Residues: CASSIGTGPLYEQYF.

The chain uses TRBV30 and TRBJ2-3; D is perhaps TRBD2 (5 bases). V was pared by 0 bases and J by 4 bases, with 14 bases between. The germline gives CDR1 GTSNPN, CDR2 SVGIG (reference sequence). There are 15 residues in the CDR3. The chain's CDR3 is CAWSVKRELPDTQYF. Here the CDR3 DNA reads TGTGCCTGGAGTGTTAAGAGGGAGTTACCAGATACGCAGTATTTT.

The chain has TRBV7-9 and TRBJ1-2, with D tentatively TRBD1 (6 bases). This CDR3 has 17 residues. Germline CDR1 is SEHNR and CDR2 is FQNEAQ (reference sequence). V lost 3 bases, J lost 4 bases, and 21 bases lay in between. CDR3 residues: CASSFFVPGTLAYGYTF. CDR3 bases: TGTGCCAGCAGCTTCTTCGTCCCCGGGACACTCGCCTATGGCTACACCTTC.

This sequence joins TRBV5-6 and TRBJ2-7; D is perhaps TRBD2 (5 bases). V was shortened by 1 base and J by 6 bases, with 11 bases between the two germline ends. Germline V gene lookup returns CDR1 SGHDT and CDR2 YYEEEE. CDR3 length equals 13 residues. CDR3 DNA sequence: TGTGCCAGCAGCTTGCCGGGGATCGGCGAGCAGTACTTC. Its translation is CASSLPGIGEQYF.

The chain recombines TRBV6-6 with TRBJ2-1, with D possibly matching TRBD2 (6 bases). In germline, CDR1 is MNHNY, CDR2 SVGAGI (reference sequence). With 8 bases removed from V and 10 bases from J, the gap between germline ends came to 9 bases. The CDR3 totals 10 residues. The CDR3 spells CASGGREQFF. CDR3 DNA: TGTGCCAGCGGAGGGAGGGAGCAGTTCTTC.

The J gene is TRBJ2-7, the V gene TRBV7-6, with TRBD1 as a possible D gene (5 bases). This CDR3 region has 16 residues. Germline CDR1 is SGHVS and CDR2 is FNYEAQ. V was clipped by 2 bases and J by 2 bases, with 16 bases between them. CDR3 in amino acids: CASSLNPPTDPYEQYF. The DNA for the CDR3 is TGTGCCAGCAGCTTAAACCCCCCGACAGACCCCTACGAGCAGTACTTC.

The chain carries TRBV9 and TRBJ2-1; 10 bases map to TRBD2. Unmatched junction bases numbered 5, after V lost 0 bases and J lost 8 bases. The CDR3 totals 15 residues. Germline V gives CDR1 SGDLS, CDR2 YYNGEE. This CDR3 is CASSVGLAGVYEQFF. The CDR3 nucleotides read TGTGCCAGCAGCGTAGGCCTAGCGGGAGTTTATGAGCAGTTCTTC.

CDR3 sequence: CASSREGTTNYGYTF. The CDR3 coding sequence is TGTGCCAGCAGCAGAGAAGGGACAACTAACTATGGCTACACCTTC. V usage is TRBV7-2 and J usage is TRBJ1-2, with D perhaps TRBD1 (6 bases). The CDR3 loop spans 15 amino acids. Between the trimmed V and J ends, which lost 5 bases and 0 bases, there was a span of 13 bases. Germline values: CDR1 SGHTA, CDR2 FQGNSA.

The chain has TRBV7-9 and TRBJ2-7; 7 nucleotides line up with TRBD1. CDR3 length: 17 residues. After removal of 3 bases from V and 2 bases from J, the junction contained 13 bases not matched to a gene. Germline assignment: CDR1 SEHNR and CDR2 FQNEAQ (reference sequence). Written as DNA, the CDR3 is TGTGCCAGCAGCTTGGTTTTTTATGAGGACAGGACCTACGAGCAGTACTTC. It specifies CASSLVFYEDRTYEQYF.

This chain uses TRBV11-2 with TRBJ2-1; TRBD2 matches at 13 bases. Per the germline V gene, CDR1 is SGHAT and CDR2 is FQNNGV. The CDR3 is 18 amino acids. V was pared by 7 bases and J by 5 bases, with 14 bases of the junction left unmatched. The CDR3 DNA reads TGTGCCAGCATCGACGACTTATACGGGACTAGCGGGGACAATGAGCAGTTCTTC. It is translated as CASIDDLYGTSGDNEQFF.

This clone was seen only a few times. This sequence joins TRBV5-4 and TRBJ1-1; a weak D match, TRBD1 (5 bases). The CDR3 is 15 amino acids. Looked up from germline, CDR1 is SGHNT and CDR2 is YYREEE (reference sequence). The V end lost 1 base, the J end lost 2 bases, and 12 bases lay between the germline ends. Here the CDR3 DNA reads TGTGCCAGCAGCTTGTTCCCAGGGCTAAACACTGAAGCTTTCTTT. This sequence encodes CASSLFPGLNTEAFF.

The gene calls are TRBV2 and TRBJ2-1, with 8 bases lining up with TRBD2. This CDR3 is built from 14 residues. Germline lookup yields CDR1 SNHLY and CDR2 FYNNEI. The junction had 4 bases not matched to a gene; V was cut back by 3 bases and J by 6 bases. CDR3 sequence reads: CASSEFGGGNEQFF. CDR3 nucleotides: TGTGCCAGCAGTGAGTTCGGGGGGGGCAATGAGCAGTTCTTC.

The rearrangement links TRBV24-1 to TRBJ2-5, with TRBD1 matching 9 bases. Germline loops: CDR1 KGHDR, CDR2 SFDVKD. V shed 3 bases and J 5 bases; nucleotides not matched to a gene: 6. This CDR3 comprises 15 residues. CDR3 in amino acids: CATSDPGTGPETQYF. CDR3 nucleotides: TGTGCCACCAGTGATCCGGGGACAGGGCCGGAGACCCAGTACTTC.

The chain links TRBV28 to TRBJ1-4, with D perhaps TRBD1 (6 bases). The CDR3 contains 12 residues. Germline V lookup: CDR1 MDHEN, CDR2 SYDVKM. Trimming cost V 4 bases and J 13 bases, with 13 bases left between them. This chain's CDR3 is CASSWGHQRLFF. The CDR3 bases are TGTGCCAGCAGTTGGGGACACCAGCGACTGTTTTTT.

This clone was seen a handful of times. DNA for the CDR3: TGTGCCGCGGGGCTCTACACAGAGGGAAACACCATATATTTT. As protein: CAAGLYTEGNTIYF. The chain links TRBV5-8 to TRBJ1-3; perhaps TRBD1 as D (5 bases). Per the germline V gene, CDR1 is SGHTS and CDR2 is YDEGEE. The CDR3 has 14 residues. V was clipped by 10 bases and J by 4 bases, with 18 bases between them.

The chain is built from TRBV6-2 or TRBV6-3 and TRBJ2-7, with TRBD1 as a possible D gene (5 bases). Germline loops: CDR1 MNHEY, CDR2 SVGEGT. Trimming shortened V by 5 bases and J by 7 bases, and 6 bases separated the two germline ends. The length of the CDR3 is 10 residues. In DNA form, the CDR3 reads TGTGCCAGCAGTAGGGGAGAGCAGTACTTC. This encodes CASSRGEQYF.

V is TRBV6-5 and J is TRBJ1-2, with 8 positions matching TRBD1. After removal of 1 base from V and 4 bases from J, the junction contained 2 bases not matched to a gene. This CDR3 region has 14 residues. CDR1 MNHEY and CDR2 SVGAGI come from the germline V gene. The CDR3 coding sequence is TGTGCCAGCAGTTACTATACAGGGGGCTATGGCTACACCTTC. Its translation: CASSYYTGGYGYTF.

This clone has only a few counts. The chain combines TRBV27 with TRBJ2-7; D possibly corresponds to TRBD2 (6 bases). The CDR3 contains 16 residues. Germline CDR1 is MNHEY and CDR2 is SMNVEV (reference sequence). V was trimmed by 3 bases and J by 7 bases, leaving 22 bases between them. CDR3 in amino acids: CASSFVGGEGWDEQYF. DNA for the CDR3: TGTGCCAGCAGTTTTGTCGGGGGTGAGGGATGGGATGAGCAGTACTTC.

The chain uses TRBV6-5 and TRBJ2-3; D is perhaps TRBD2 (5 bases). The germline V gene encodes CDR1 MNHEY and CDR2 SVGAGI. The V end lost 5 bases, the J end lost 7 bases, and 19 bases lay between the germline ends. This CDR3 spans 15 amino acids. In DNA form, the CDR3 reads TGTGCCAGCAGTAACCGGGGAGCCGGTGACAATACGCAGTATTTT. The encoded protein is CASSNRGAGDNTQYF.